This TCR beta chain was obtained from a study of identical twins. Findings of the study overall: Cord blood beta clonotypes that were abundant carried fewer insertions, and memory repertoires showed no such trend. Out-of-frame alpha sequences that twins shared showed excess low generation probability.

In TCRdb, the 5' RACE reads were re-called with MiXCR into one record per CDR3 protein. This sample has under 250,000 distinct CDR3 sequences, with roughly 13% found just once. This clonotype came up a few times. Antigen unknown. With 3 bases clipped from V and 4 bases from J, the junction kept 7 bases outside the gene matches. The CDR3 contains 18 residues. A further study also used this sample, focusing on yellow fever vaccine responses in identical twins.

The specimen sequenced was memory (CD45RO+) T cells sorted from blood. This receptor was taken from a woman aged 18-29 years in good health. The chain couples TRBV12-3 or TRBV12-4 to TRBJ2-6; 12 bases match TRBD1. This chain's CDR3 is CASSLEGQGAIGANVLTF. The CDR3 DNA follows: TGTGCCAGCAGTTTGGAGGGACAGGGGGCAATCGGGGCCAACGTCCTGACTTTC.